Given below is one T cell receptor beta chain in context. Its antigen is not identified. Trimming at V came to 9 bases and at J to 2 bases, leaving 6 bases not matched to a gene. This CDR3 contains 14 residues. This sample stems from a study of T-cell memory formation after mild COVID-19. At the level of the study: For the most part, TCR clusters were specific to one donor. General observations from the study: Mainly CM and EM harbored the contracting CD4+ clones; mainly EMRA harbored the CD8+ ones. A subset of responding clones appeared in pre-infection memory, suggesting cross-reactive memory joined.

Sample barcodes and UMIs were carried by the TCR alpha and TCR beta cDNA libraries that 5'RACE generated with constant-segment primers. TCRdb processed the 5' RACE reads anew with MiXCR; each CDR3 protein has one entry. The data contain about half a million distinct CDR3 sequences, about 20% of them seen just once; the ten biggest clones take up 9% to 15%. The receptor was isolated from an adult woman who had mild COVID-19 (a few samples of this study predate the infection). Cell type and time point are not known. The J gene is TRBJ2-3, the V gene TRBV23-1, with TRBD1 matching 9 bases. TRBV23-1 is marked as an open reading frame, function uncertain. The sequenced sample was PBMCs or a T cell subset sorted from them (not recorded which). The CDR3 region has the DNA TGCGCCAGGACTAGGACAGGGGTCACAGATACGCAGTATTTT. Translating it yields CARTRTGVTDTQYF.